The clone carrying this TCR beta chain was picked up many times. Antigen specificity is unknown. The CDR3 length is 15 residues. J was trimmed by 3 bases and V by 1 base; bases with no gene match: 5. Per the germline V gene, CDR1 is ENHRY and CDR2 is SYGVKD. The record originates from a study of T cells in Graves' hyperthyroidism and ophthalmopathy. Broader study findings: Most expanded thyroid clonotypes above 0.001 recurred in blood.

Patients aged 18 to 65 had newly diagnosed hyperthyroidism of under 2 months' duration. PBMCs came from around 9.7 ml fresh peripheral blood. The source material, RNA transcripts, was used to amplify TCR beta CDR3 regions. Carried out on the TCR CDR3, a first-round RT-PCR used the HTBI primer set. In TCRdb, the multiplex PCR reads were re-called with MiXCR into one record per CDR3 protein. The sample contains roughly 360,000 distinct CDR3 sequences, around an eighth of which appear only once. V usage is TRBV10-3 and J usage is TRBJ2-7; 8 nucleotides align to TRBD1. This receptor was taken from a young man with Graves' hyperthyroidism that later progressed to Graves' ophthalmopathy. Sequences were obtained from blood. The CDR3 region is CAISEFQGAGYEQYF. The CDR3 nucleotides read TGTGCCATCAGTGAGTTTCAGGGGGCGGGCTACGAGCAGTACTTC.